Listed below are T cell receptor beta chains from one sample, sequenced in a study of T-cell memory formation after mild COVID-19. TCRdb called the 5' RACE reads again in MiXCR, with one record for every CDR3 protein. The data hold fewer than 95,000 distinct CDR3 sequences, with about 13% observed a single time. The sample was PBMCs or a T cell subset sorted from them (not recorded which). The receptors derive from an adult woman who had mild COVID-19 (a few samples of this study predate the infection). Cell type and time point are not known. The conserved cysteine and the conserved F or W are not part of the CDR3 here. Each record gives: D gene, V gene, CDR3 protein. The D gene is left open where the match is weak.

D: -
V: TRBV5-1
CDR3: ASSPLGRETEAF

D: -
V: TRBV24-1
CDR3: ATSGDSTDTQY

D: -
V: TRBV27
CDR3: ASSLVGRAYNEQF

D: TRBD2
V: TRBV24-1
CDR3: ATSDRRLADSSTDTQY

D: -
V: TRBV9
CDR3: ASSREDGHEQY

D: -
V: TRBV3-1
CDR3: ARSLGWGKDTEAF

D: TRBD2
V: TRBV4-3
CDR3: ASSQGGGRDYEQF

D: TRBD2
V: TRBV24-1
CDR3: ATSQGLAGNRYNEQF

D: TRBD1
V: TRBV5-4
CDR3: ASSLFTGGLYEQY

D: TRBD2
V: TRBV9
CDR3: ASEAVAGSSSYNEQF

D: TRBD2
V: TRBV7-9
CDR3: ASSYLTSGGDTQY

D: -
V: TRBV6-5
CDR3: ASSYPRTGELF

D: -
V: TRBV7-9
CDR3: ASSLDLIIRAF

D: TRBD2
V: TRBV7-9
CDR3: ASSSVSGSQETQY

D: -
V: TRBV24-1
CDR3: ATSDLGTAYTTNEKLF

D: TRBD2
V: TRBV20-1
CDR3: SARGPGLAGGPGHYEQF

D: -
V: TRBV5-6
CDR3: ASSLLALGVEAF

D: TRBD1
V: TRBV5-4
CDR3: ASSSTGTGITPYEQY

D: -
V: TRBV2
CDR3: ASMRGDEQF

D: -
V: TRBV12-3/TRBV12-4
CDR3: ASSLSPGRHTDTQY

D: -
V: TRBV6-1
CDR3: ASSEATGVSPGYT

D: -
V: TRBV6-4
CDR3: ASSDSPGTGELF